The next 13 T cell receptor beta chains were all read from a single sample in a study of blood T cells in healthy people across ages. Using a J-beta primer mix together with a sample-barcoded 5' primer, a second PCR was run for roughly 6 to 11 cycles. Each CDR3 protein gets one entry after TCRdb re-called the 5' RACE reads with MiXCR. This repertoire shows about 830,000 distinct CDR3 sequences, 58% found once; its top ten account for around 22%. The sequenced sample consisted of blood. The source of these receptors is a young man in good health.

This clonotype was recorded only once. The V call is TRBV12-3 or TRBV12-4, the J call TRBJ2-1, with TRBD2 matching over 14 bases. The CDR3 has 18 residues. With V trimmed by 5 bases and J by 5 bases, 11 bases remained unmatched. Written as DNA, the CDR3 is TGTGCCAGCAGTCCCCTGACTAGCGGGAGGGTCCGGCACAATGAGCAGTTCTTC. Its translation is CASSPLTSGRVRHNEQFF.

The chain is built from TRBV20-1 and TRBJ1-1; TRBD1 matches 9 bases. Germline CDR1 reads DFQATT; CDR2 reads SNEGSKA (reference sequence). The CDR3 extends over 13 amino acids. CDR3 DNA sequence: TGCAGAGCCCGACAGGGGGTGAGGACTGAAGCTTTCTTT. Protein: CRARQGVRTEAFF.

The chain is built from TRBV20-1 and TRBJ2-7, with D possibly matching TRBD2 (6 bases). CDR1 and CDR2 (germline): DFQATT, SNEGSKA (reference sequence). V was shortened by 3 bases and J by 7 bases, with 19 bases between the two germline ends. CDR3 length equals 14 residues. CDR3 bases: TGCAGTGCTAGCGATCCGGGGGTTGGTCCGGAGCAGTACTTC. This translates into CSASDPGVGPEQYF.

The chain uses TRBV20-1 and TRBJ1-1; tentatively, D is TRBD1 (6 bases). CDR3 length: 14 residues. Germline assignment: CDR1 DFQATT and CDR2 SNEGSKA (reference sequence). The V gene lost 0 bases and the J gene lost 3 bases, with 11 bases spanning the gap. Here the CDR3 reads CSARDRGYYTEAFF. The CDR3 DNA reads TGCAGTGCTAGAGATAGGGGGTACTACACTGAAGCTTTCTTT.

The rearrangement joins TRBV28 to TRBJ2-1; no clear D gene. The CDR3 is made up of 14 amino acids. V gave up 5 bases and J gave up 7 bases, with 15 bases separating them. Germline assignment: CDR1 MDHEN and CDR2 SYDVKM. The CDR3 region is CASSQRSRRNEQFF. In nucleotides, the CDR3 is TGTGCCAGCAGTCAAAGGAGTAGGCGGAATGAGCAGTTCTTC.

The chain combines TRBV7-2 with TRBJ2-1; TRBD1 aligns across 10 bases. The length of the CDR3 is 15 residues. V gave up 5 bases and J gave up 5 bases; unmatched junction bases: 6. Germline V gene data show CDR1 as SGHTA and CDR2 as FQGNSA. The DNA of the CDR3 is TGTGCCAGCAGCCCCGACAGGGGGCGTCACAATGAGCAGTTCTTC. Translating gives CASSPDRGRHNEQFF. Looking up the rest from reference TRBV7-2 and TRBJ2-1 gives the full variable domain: GAGVSQSPSNKVTEKGKDVELRCDPISGHTALYWYRQSLGQGLEFLIYFQGNSAPDKSGLPSDRFSAERTGGSVSTLTIQRTQQEDSAVYLCASSPDRGRHNEQFFGPGTRLTVL.

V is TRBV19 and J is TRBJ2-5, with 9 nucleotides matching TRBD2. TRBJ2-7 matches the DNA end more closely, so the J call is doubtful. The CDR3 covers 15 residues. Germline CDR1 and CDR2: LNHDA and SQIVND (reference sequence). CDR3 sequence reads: CASSPPGGGASEQYF. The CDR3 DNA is TGTGCCAGTAGTCCCCCTGGCGGGGGGGCCTCCGAGCAGTACTTC.

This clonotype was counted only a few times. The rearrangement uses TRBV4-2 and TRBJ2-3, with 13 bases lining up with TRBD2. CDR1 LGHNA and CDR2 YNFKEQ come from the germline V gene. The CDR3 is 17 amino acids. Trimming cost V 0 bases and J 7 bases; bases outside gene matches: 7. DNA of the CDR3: TGTGCCAGCAGCCAAGAACTAGCGGGGGGGCCTTCTTATACGCAGTATTTT. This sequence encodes CASSQELAGGPSYTQYF.

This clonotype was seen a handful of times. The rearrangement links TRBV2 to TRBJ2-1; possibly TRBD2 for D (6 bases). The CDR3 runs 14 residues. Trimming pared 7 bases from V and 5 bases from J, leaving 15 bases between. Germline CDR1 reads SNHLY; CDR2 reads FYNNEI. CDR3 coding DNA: TGTGCCAGCACCCGGGGACTTGGTAACAATGAGCAGTTCTTC. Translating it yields CASTRGLGNNEQFF.

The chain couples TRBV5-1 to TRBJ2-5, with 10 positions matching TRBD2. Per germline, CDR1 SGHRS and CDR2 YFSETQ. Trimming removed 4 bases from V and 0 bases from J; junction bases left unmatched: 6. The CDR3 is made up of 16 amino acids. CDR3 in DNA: TGCGCCAGCAGCACCTCTAGCGGGGGATACCAAGAGACCCAGTACTTC. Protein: CASSTSSGGYQETQYF.

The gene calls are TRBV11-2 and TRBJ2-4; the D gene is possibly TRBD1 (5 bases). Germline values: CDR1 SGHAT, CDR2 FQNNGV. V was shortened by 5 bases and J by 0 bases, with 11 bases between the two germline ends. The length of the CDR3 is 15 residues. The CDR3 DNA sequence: TGTGCCAGCAGCATAAGGGGTTTAGCCAAAAACATTCAGTACTTC. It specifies CASSIRGLAKNIQYF.

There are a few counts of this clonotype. The CDR3 DNA follows: TGCAGTGCTAGAGATCCGGGAGCCAGCTCCTACGAGCAGTACTTC. Its translation: CSARDPGASSYEQYF. The chain is built from TRBV20-1 and TRBJ2-7; a possible D gene is TRBD2 (6 bases). V dropped 0 bases and J dropped 0 bases, with 12 bases sitting between them. The germline V gene has CDR1 DFQATT and CDR2 SNEGSKA (reference sequence). This CDR3 has 15 residues.

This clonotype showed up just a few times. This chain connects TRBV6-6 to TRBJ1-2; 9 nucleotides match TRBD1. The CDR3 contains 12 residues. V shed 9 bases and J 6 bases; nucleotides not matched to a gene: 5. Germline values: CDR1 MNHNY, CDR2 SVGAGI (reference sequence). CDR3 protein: CASAGQGHGYTF. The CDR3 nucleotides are TGTGCCAGTGCGGGACAGGGTCATGGCTACACCTTC.